The rows below give T cell receptor beta chains drawn from one sample of a study of regulatory T cells in long-lasting Graves disease. TCRdb ran MiXCR on the multiplex PCR reads and lists one entry per CDR3 protein. The table shows about 430,000 distinct CDR3 sequences, with around 16% occurring only once. A further study also used this sample, focusing on T cells in Graves' hyperthyroidism and ophthalmopathy.

The input for sequencing was peripheral blood mononuclear cells (PBMCs), taken at new diagnosis, from a patient treated with antithyroid drugs. The receptors stem from a woman aged 40 to 49 with Graves disease. The CDR3 runs from the conserved cysteine through the conserved F or W. The D gene is left open where the match is weak. The size of a clone is reported for some rows only, either as once, few or many, or as a class for expanded clones.

V: TRBV6-2/TRBV6-3; size: many; D: .; J: TRBJ1-5; CDR3: CASSYWVLQPQHF; DNA: TGTGCCAGCAGTTACTGGGTTTTGCAGCCCCAGCATTTT
V: TRBV9; size: few; D: .; J: TRBJ2-7; CDR3: CASSVGDLKSYEQYF; DNA: TGTGCCAGCAGCGTAGGAGACCTAAAATCCTACGAGCAGTACTTC
V: TRBV28; size: few; D: .; J: TRBJ2-1; CDR3: CASSQGTVYNEQFF; DNA: TGTGCCAGCAGCCAGGGTACGGTCTACAATGAGCAGTTCTTC
V: TRBV28; size: many; D: TRBD1; J: TRBJ2-1; CDR3: CASRAPGGVNEQFF; DNA: TGTGCCAGCAGAGCCCCAGGGGGCGTCAATGAGCAGTTCTTC
V: TRBV7-2; size: many; D: TRBD2; J: TRBJ2-1; CDR3: CASSSPVGSGKGNEQFF; DNA: TGTGCCAGCAGCTCCCCTGTGGGTAGCGGGAAAGGCAATGAGCAGTTCTTC
V: TRBV4-1; size: many; D: .; J: TRBJ1-2; CDR3: CASSQNRANYGYTF; DNA: TGCGCCAGCAGCCAGAACAGGGCGAACTATGGCTACACCTTC
V: TRBV28; size: many; D: .; J: TRBJ2-7; CDR3: CASRRQKDEQYF; DNA: TGTGCCAGCAGGCGACAGAAGGACGAGCAGTACTTC
V: TRBV19; size: .; D: .; J: TRBJ1-2; CDR3: CASSIVQLSYGYTF; DNA: TGTGCCAGTAGTATAGTTCAGCTTAGCTATGGCTACACCTTC
V: TRBV28; size: .; D: .; J: TRBJ2-7; CDR3: CASSSPNRNYEQYF; DNA: TGTGCCAGCAGCTCCCCCAACAGGAATTACGAGCAGTACTTC
V: TRBV5-6; size: .; D: .; J: TRBJ1-2; CDR3: CASSLLGRDYGYTF; DNA: TGTGCCAGCAGCTTGTTGGGGAGGGACTATGGCTACACCTTC
V: TRBV15; size: many; D: TRBD2; J: TRBJ2-1; CDR3: CATSRGSGREYNEQFF; DNA: TGTGCCACCAGCAGAGGTAGCGGGAGGGAGTACAATGAGCAGTTCTTC
V: TRBV5-1; size: many; D: .; J: TRBJ1-4; CDR3: CASSREGANEKLFF; DNA: TGCGCCAGCAGCCGGGAAGGGGCTAATGAAAAACTGTTTTTT
V: TRBV20-1; size: .; D: TRBD2; J: TRBJ2-1; CDR3: CSARDVQESGRQYNEQFF; DNA: TGCAGTGCTAGAGACGTACAGGAAAGCGGGAGACAATACAATGAGCAGTTCTTC
V: TRBV7-3; size: many; D: TRBD2; J: TRBJ2-1; CDR3: CASSLTGGTKGPRSSYNEQFF; DNA: TGTGCCAGCAGCTTAACGGGGGGGACTAAAGGTCCCAGGAGCTCCTACAATGAGCAGTTCTTC
V: TRBV6-5; size: many; D: .; J: TRBJ2-2; CDR3: CASSYMSGELFF; DNA: TGTGCCAGCAGTTACATGTCAGGGGAGCTGTTTTTT
V: TRBV29-1; size: .; D: TRBD2; J: TRBJ2-7; CDR3: CSVEFLAGGQYF; DNA: TGCAGCGTTGAATTTCTAGCGGGAGGGCAGTACTTC
V: TRBV11-3; size: many; D: .; J: TRBJ2-1; CDR3: CASTSPQGYNEQFF; DNA: TGTGCCAGCACCAGCCCACAGGGATACAATGAGCAGTTCTTC
V: TRBV5-1; size: few; D: .; J: TRBJ2-7; CDR3: CASSFGEPYEQYF; DNA: TGCGCCAGCAGCTTTGGCGAACCCTACGAGCAGTACTTC
V: TRBV12-3/TRBV12-4; size: .; D: TRBD1; J: TRBJ1-3; CDR3: CASSLALEGASGNTIYF; DNA: TGTGCCAGCAGTTTAGCGCTCGAGGGGGCCTCTGGAAACACCATATATTTT
V: TRBV25-1; size: few; D: .; J: TRBJ1-6; CDR3: CASSGFYNSPLHF; DNA: TGTGCCAGCAGTGGGTTCTATAATTCACCCCTCCACTTT
V: TRBV19; size: many; D: TRBD1; J: TRBJ2-5; CDR3: CASSSGQAPRTQYF; DNA: TGTGCCAGTAGTTCCGGACAGGCTCCTAGGACCCAGTACTTC
V: TRBV4-3; size: many; D: TRBD2; J: TRBJ2-7; CDR3: CASSQDFERGGEQYF; DNA: TGCGCCAGCAGCCAAGATTTCGAGCGGGGAGGCGAGCAGTACTTC
V: TRBV7-6; size: .; D: .; J: TRBJ2-1; CDR3: CASSFLGAYNEQFF; DNA: TGTGCCAGCAGCTTTCTAGGTGCCTACAATGAGCAGTTCTTC
V: TRBV6-2/TRBV6-3; size: few; D: .; J: TRBJ2-1; CDR3: CASSSRTVSYNEQFF; DNA: TGTGCCAGCAGTTCCCGGACAGTGAGCTACAATGAGCAGTTCTTC
V: TRBV27; size: many; D: .; J: TRBJ2-7; CDR3: CASSLSFTYEQYF; DNA: TGTGCCAGCAGTTTAAGTTTTACCTACGAGCAGTACTTC
V: TRBV6-2/TRBV6-3; size: many; D: TRBD2; J: TRBJ2-3; CDR3: CASSASLRREWTDTQYF; DNA: TGTGCCAGCAGTGCCTCCCTCCGGCGGGAGTGGACAGATACGCAGTATTTT
V: TRBV12-3/TRBV12-4; size: .; D: .; J: TRBJ1-2; CDR3: CASGTIGYTF; DNA: TGTGCCAGCGGGACAATTGGCTACACCTTC
V: TRBV9; size: many; D: TRBD1; J: TRBJ2-5; CDR3: CASSVGTRGLGETQYF; DNA: TGTGCCAGCAGCGTGGGGACGAGGGGGCTCGGAGAGACCCAGTACTTC
V: TRBV29-1; size: .; D: .; J: TRBJ2-7; CDR3: CSVEGLDLGEQYF; DNA: TGCAGCGTTGAAGGTCTAGACCTGGGGGAGCAGTACTTC
V: TRBV2; size: many; D: .; J: TRBJ2-3; CDR3: CASSASLANTDTQYF; DNA: TGTGCCAGCAGTGCGTCACTAGCCAACACAGATACGCAGTATTTT
V: TRBV6-1; size: many; D: .; J: TRBJ2-7; CDR3: CASSEAGRGWEQYF; DNA: TGTGCCAGCAGTGAAGCTGGCAGGGGATGGGAGCAGTACTTC
V: TRBV7-9; size: many; D: TRBD1; J: TRBJ1-1; CDR3: CASSDRGSNTEAFF; DNA: TGTGCCAGCAGTGACAGGGGATCTAACACTGAAGCTTTCTTT
V: TRBV27; size: many; D: TRBD1; J: TRBJ2-1; CDR3: CASSTGTGGFGEQFF; DNA: TGTGCCAGCAGTACCGGGACAGGGGGTTTCGGTGAGCAGTTCTTC
V: TRBV12-3/TRBV12-4; size: .; D: .; J: TRBJ1-2; CDR3: CARSPLLSQGTYGYTF; DNA: TGTGCCAGGAGCCCCCTTCTGTCCCAAGGGACGTATGGCTACACCTTC
V: TRBV7-9; size: .; D: TRBD2; J: TRBJ2-1; CDR3: CASRASGSPSEQFF; DNA: TGTGCCAGCAGGGCTAGCGGGAGTCCCAGTGAGCAGTTCTTC